This TCR beta chain stems from a study of response to subunit inactivated influenza vaccine. Study conclusions and caveats: The authors offered the suggestion that each seasonal influenza vaccination recruits few new T cells.

TCRdb re-called the RT-PCR reads through MiXCR, storing one row per CDR3 protein. This table has 650,000 to 700,000 distinct CDR3 sequences, 15% to 18% appearing once. This clonotype was seen a few times. The antigen is not known. This CDR3 has 12 residues. V lost 6 bases, J lost 6 bases, and 8 bases lay in between. The sequence derives from a man aged 50-60 years who received an inactivated influenza vaccine. Material: PBMCs from blood, obtained about 11 days after vaccination. This sequence joins TRBV12-3 or TRBV12-4 and TRBJ2-2; a weak D match, TRBD1 (5 bases). This chain's CDR3 is CASRPGPGELFF. The CDR3 DNA is TGTGCCAGCAGGCCAGGGCCCGGGGAGCTGTTTTTT.